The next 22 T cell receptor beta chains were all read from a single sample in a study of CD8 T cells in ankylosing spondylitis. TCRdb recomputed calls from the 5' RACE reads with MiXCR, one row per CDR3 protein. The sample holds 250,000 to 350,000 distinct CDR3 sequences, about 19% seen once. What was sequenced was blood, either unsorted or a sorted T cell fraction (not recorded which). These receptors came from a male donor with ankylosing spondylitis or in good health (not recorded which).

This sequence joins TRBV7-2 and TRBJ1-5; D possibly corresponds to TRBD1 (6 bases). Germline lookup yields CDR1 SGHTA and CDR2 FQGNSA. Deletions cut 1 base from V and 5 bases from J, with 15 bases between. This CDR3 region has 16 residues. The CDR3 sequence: CASSLVAGVGDQPQHF. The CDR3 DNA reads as TGTGCCAGCAGCTTAGTGGCAGGGGTAGGGGATCAGCCCCAGCATTTT.

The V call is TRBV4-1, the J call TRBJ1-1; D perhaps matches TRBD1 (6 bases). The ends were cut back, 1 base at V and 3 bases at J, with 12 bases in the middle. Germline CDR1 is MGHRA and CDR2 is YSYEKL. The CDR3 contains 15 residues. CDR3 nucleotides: TGCGCCAGCAGCCAAGGAGGGACATGGGACACTGAAGCTTTCTTT. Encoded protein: CASSQGGTWDTEAFF.

For the CDR3, the DNA is TGTGCCAGCAGCAAGACAGGGGGCGGAAACACCATATATTTT. It yields the protein CASSKTGGGNTIYF. This chain links TRBV7-8 with TRBJ1-3; 10 bases map to TRBD1. The V segment lost 5 bases and the J segment 4 bases; nucleotides outside the gene matches: 2. The V gene's germline CDR1 is SGHVS and CDR2 FQNEAQ. The CDR3 totals 14 residues.

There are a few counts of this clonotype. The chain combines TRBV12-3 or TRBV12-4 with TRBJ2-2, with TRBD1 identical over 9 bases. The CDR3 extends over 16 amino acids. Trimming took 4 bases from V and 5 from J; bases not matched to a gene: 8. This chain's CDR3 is CASSSYPGQGTGELFF. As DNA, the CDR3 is TGTGCCAGCAGTTCATACCCGGGACAGGGAACCGGGGAGCTGTTTTTT.

CDR3 coding DNA: TGTGCCAGCTCATACGACAGGGGAAGTTCACCCCTCCACTTT. As protein: CASSYDRGSSPLHF. The V call is TRBV18, the J call TRBJ1-6; 8 nucleotides align to TRBD1. There are 14 residues in the CDR3. Germline trimming cut 5 bases from V and 9 bases from J; bases unmatched to any gene: 6. The germline V gene encodes CDR1 KGHSH and CDR2 LQKENI.

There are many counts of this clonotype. CDR3: CASRLRGVGNNEQFF. In DNA form, the CDR3 reads TGTGCCAGCAGACTACGGGGGGTCGGGAACAATGAGCAGTTCTTC. This rearrangement joins TRBV27 to TRBJ2-1, with 7 nucleotides matching TRBD2. The ends lost 6 bases at V and 5 bases at J; junction bases unmatched: 10. CDR3 length equals 15 residues. Germline-derived CDR1 and CDR2 are MNHEY and SMNVEV (reference sequence).

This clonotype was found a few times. The CDR3, as DNA: TGCGCCAGCAGCTTGGTAGCAGCCCGTACGAACACCGGGGAGCTGTTTTTT. Translating gives CASSLVAARTNTGELFF. V is TRBV5-1 and J is TRBJ2-2; D gene ambiguous. The CDR3 length is 17 residues. From germline, CDR1 is SGHRS and CDR2 YFSETQ. Trimming took 0 bases from V and 0 from J, leaving 12 bases between them.

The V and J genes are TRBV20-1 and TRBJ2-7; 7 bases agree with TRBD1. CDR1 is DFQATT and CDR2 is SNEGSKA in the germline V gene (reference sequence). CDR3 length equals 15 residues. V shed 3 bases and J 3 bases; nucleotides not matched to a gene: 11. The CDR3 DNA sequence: TGCAGTGCTAGGCCGACACACCAGGGGGACTACGAGCAGTACGTC. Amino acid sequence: CSARPTHQGDYEQYV.

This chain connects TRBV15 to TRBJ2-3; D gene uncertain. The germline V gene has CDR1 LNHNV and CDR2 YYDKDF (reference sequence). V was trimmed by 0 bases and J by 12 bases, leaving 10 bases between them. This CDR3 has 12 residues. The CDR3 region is CATSRDTLVQYF. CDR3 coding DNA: TGTGCCACCAGCAGAGACACGTTGGTACAGTATTTT.

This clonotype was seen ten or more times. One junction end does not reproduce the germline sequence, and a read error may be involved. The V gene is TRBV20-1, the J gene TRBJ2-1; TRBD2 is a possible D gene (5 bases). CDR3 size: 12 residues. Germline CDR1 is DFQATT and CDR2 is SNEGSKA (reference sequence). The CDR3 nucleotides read TGTAGCGCCGGCGGGCGCACGAATGAGCAGTTCTTC. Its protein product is CSAGGRTNEQFF.

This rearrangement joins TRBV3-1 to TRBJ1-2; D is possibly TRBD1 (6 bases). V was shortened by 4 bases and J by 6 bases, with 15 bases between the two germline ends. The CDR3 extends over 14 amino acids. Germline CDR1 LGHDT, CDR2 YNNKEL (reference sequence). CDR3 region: CASSRTGGGDGYTF. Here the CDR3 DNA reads TGTGCCAGCAGCCGGACGGGAGGGGGGGATGGCTACACCTTC.

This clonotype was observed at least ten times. The CDR3 region has the DNA TGTGCCAGCAGTTTGCAGGGGGAAGCTTTCTTT. Amino acids: CASSLQGEAFF. The chain uses TRBV27 and TRBJ1-1; TRBD1 is a possible D gene (6 bases). The germline gives CDR1 MNHEY, CDR2 SMNVEV (reference sequence). This CDR3 comprises 11 residues. V lost 3 bases and J lost 8, with 7 bases in between.

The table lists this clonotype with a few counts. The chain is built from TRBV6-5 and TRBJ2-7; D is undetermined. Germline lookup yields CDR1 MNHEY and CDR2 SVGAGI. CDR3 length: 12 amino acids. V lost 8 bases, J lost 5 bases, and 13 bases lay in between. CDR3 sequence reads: CASPSVTHEQYV. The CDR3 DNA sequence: TGTGCCAGCCCATCTGTAACGCACGAGCAGTACGTC.

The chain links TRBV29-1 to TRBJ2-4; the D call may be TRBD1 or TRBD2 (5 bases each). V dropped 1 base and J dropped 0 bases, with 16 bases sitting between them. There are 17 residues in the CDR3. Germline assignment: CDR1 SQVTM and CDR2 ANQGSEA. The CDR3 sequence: CSVEGGSDWEAKNIQYF. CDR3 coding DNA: TGCAGCGTTGAAGGGGGCTCGGACTGGGAAGCCAAAAACATTCAGTACTTC.

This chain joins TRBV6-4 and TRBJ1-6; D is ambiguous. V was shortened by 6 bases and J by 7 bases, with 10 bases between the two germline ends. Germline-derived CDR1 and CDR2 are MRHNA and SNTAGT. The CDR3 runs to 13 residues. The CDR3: CASRPGKNSPLHF. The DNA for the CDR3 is TGTGCCAGCAGACCCGGGAAGAATTCACCCCTCCACTTT.

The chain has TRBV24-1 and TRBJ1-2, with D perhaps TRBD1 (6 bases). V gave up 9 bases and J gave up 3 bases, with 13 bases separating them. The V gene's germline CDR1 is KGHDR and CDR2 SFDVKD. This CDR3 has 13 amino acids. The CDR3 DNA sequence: TGTGCCACCTCTGGACAGTCTGACTATGGCTACACCTTC. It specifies CATSGQSDYGYTF.

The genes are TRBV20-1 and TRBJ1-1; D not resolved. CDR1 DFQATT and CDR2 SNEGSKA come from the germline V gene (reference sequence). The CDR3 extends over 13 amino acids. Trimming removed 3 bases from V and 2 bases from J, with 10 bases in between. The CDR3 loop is CSARLRENTEAFF. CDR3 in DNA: TGCAGTGCTAGGCTCCGAGAAAACACTGAAGCTTTCTTT.

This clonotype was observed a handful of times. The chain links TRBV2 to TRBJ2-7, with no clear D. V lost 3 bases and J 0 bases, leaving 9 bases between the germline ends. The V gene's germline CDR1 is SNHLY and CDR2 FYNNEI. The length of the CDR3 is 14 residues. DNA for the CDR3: TGTGCCAGCAGTGATAGGCAGCACTCCTACGAGCAGTACGTC. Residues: CASSDRQHSYEQYV.

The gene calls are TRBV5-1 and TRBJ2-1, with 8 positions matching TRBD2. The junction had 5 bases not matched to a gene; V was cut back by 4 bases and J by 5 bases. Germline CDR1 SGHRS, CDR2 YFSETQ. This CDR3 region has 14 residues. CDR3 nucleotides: TGCGCCAGCAGCCCCCGGGAGGGAAACAATGAGCAGTTCTTC. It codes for CASSPREGNNEQFF.

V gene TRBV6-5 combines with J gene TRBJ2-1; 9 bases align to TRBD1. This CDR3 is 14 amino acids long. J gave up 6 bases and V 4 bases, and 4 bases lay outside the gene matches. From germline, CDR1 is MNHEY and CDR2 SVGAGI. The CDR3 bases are TGTGCCAGCAGTTCCGGGACAGGGTTCAATGAGCAGTTCTTC. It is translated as CASSSGTGFNEQFF.

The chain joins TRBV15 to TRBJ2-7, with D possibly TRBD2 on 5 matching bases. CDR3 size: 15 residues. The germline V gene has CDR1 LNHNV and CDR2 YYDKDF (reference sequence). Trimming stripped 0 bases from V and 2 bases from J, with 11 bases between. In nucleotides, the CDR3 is TGTGCCACCAGCAGAGATCCCAGCGGACCCTACGAGCAGTACGTC. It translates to CATSRDPSGPYEQYV.

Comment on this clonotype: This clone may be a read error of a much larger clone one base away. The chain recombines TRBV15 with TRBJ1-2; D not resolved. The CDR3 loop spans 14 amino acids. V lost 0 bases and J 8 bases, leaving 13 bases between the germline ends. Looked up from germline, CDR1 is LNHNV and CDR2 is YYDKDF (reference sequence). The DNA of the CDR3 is TGTGCCACCAGCAGAGAACGGGGAATTGGAGGCTACACCTTC. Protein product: CATSRERGIGGYTF. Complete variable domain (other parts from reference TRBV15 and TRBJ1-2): DAMVIQNPRYQVTQFGKPVTLSCSQTLNHNVMYWYQQKSSQAPKLLFHYYDKDFNNEADTPDNFQSRRPNTSFCFLDIRSPGLGDTAMYLCATSRERGIGGYTFGSGTRLTVV.